This T cell receptor (beta chain) is drawn from a study of blood T cell repertoires in COVID-19. Study-level background: Samples came from the United States, Italy and Spain, spanning acute and convalescent COVID-19.

With 2 bases removed from V and 0 bases from J, the gap between germline ends came to 10 bases. The germline V gene encodes CDR1 SGHAT and CDR2 FQNNGV. The CDR3 length is 15 residues. This table comes from immunoSEQ multiplex PCR, and its TCRdb copy is limited to in-frame clones, with some not included. The sample records around 200,000 clones, approximately 87% being singletons. This TCR came from a woman aged 45 to 65 with acute or convalescent COVID-19. This chain joins TRBV11-2 and TRBJ1-1; D gene unclear. The sequenced material came from peripheral blood. CDR3 nucleotide sequence: TGTGCCAGCAGCTTAACTTACCGGGTGAACACTGAAGCTTTCTTT. This gives the protein CASSLTYRVNTEAFF.